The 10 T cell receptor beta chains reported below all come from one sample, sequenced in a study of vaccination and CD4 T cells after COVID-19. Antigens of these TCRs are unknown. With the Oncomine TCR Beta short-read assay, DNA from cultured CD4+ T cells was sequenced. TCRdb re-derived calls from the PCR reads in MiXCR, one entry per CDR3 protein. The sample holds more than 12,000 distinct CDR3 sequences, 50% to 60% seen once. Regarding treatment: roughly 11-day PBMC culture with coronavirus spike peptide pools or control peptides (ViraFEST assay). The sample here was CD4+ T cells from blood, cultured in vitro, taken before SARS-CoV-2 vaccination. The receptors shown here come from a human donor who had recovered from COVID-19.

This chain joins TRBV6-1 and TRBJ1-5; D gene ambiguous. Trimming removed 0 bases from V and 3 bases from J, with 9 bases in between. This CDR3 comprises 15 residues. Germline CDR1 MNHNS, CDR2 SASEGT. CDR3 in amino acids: CASSEAVPFNQPQHF. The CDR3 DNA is TGTGCCAGCAGTGAAGCAGTACCATTCAATCAGCCCCAGCATTTT.

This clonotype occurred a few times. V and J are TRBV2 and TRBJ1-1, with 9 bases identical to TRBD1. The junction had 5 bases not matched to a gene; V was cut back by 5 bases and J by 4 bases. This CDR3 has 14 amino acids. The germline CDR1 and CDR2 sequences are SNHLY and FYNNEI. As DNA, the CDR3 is TGTGCCAGCAGTACAGGGGGCGGATCCACTGAAGCTTTCTTT. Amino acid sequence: CASSTGGGSTEAFF.

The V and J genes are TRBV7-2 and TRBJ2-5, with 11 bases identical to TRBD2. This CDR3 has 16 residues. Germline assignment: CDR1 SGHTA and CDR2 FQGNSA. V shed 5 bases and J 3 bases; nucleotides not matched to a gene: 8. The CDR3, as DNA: TGTGCCAGCAGCCGCCGTATACTAGCGGGAGAAGAGACCCAGTACTTC. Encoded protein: CASSRRILAGEETQYF.

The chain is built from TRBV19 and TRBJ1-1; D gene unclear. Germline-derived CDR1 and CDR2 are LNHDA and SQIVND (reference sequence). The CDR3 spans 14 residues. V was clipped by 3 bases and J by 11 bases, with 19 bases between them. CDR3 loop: CASSIRGPSTGAFF. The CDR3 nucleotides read TGTGCCAGTAGTATTCGTGGTCCTTCAACTGGCGCTTTCTTT.

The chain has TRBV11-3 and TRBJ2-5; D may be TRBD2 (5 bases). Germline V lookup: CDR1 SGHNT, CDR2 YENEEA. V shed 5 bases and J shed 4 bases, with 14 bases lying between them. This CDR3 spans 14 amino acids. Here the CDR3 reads CASSRVHGGETQYF. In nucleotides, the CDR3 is TGTGCCAGCAGCAGGGTCCACGGAGGAGAGACCCAGTACTTC.

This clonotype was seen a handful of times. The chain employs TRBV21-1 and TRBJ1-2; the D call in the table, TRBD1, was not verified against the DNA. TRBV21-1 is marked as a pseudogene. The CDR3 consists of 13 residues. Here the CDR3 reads CASSDRLGYGYTF. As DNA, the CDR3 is TGTGCCAGCAGCGACAGGTTGGGCTATGGCTACACCTTC.

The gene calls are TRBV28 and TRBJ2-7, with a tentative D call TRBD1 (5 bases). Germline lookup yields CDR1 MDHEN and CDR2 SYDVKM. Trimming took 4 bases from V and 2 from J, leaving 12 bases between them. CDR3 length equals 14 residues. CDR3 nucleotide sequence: TGTGCCAGCAGTTCAGGGTTCTGGCCCTACGAGCAGTACTTC. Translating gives CASSSGFWPYEQYF. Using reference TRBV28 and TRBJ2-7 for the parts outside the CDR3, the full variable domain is DVKVTQSSRYLVKRTGEKVFLECVQDMDHENMFWYRQDPGLGLRLIYFSYDVKMKEKGDIPEGYSVSREKKERFSLILESASTNQTSMYLCASSSGFWPYEQYFGPGTRLTVT.

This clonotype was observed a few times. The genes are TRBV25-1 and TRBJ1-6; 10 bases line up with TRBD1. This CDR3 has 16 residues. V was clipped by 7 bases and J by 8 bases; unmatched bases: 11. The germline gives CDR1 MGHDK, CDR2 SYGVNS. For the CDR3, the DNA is TGTGCCAGCATAAGGGGGACAGGGGTTTTGGATTCACCCCTCCACTTT. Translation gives CASIRGTGVLDSPLHF.

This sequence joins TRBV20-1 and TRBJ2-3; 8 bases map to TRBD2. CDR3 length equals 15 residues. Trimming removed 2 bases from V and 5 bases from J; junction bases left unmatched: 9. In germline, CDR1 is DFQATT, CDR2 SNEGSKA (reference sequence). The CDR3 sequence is CSARPLPGGRDTQYF. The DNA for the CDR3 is TGCAGTGCTAGACCTCTTCCGGGGGGGCGAGATACGCAGTATTTT.

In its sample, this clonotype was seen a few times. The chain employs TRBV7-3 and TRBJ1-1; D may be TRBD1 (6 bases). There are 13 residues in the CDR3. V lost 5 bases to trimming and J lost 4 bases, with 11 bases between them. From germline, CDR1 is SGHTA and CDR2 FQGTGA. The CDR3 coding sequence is TGTGCCAGCAGCCTTCGAGGGGGCACTGAAGCTTTCTTT. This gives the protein CASSLRGGTEAFF.